The rows below give T cell receptor beta chains drawn from one sample of a study of T-cell memory formation after mild COVID-19. In TCRdb, the 5' RACE reads were re-called with MiXCR into one record per CDR3 protein. This sample carries tens of thousands of distinct CDR3 sequences, roughly a sixth of them seen once, and the ten largest clones take about a third. The sequenced sample was PBMCs or a T cell subset sorted from them (not recorded which). All receptors derive from an adult woman who had mild COVID-19 (a few samples of this study predate the infection). Cell type and time point are not known. Each CDR3 is given with its conserved first and last residue. Fields, in order: D gene, clone size, J gene, V gene, CDR3 protein, CDR3 DNA. The D gene is left open where the match is weak. Clone size, where shown, is once, few, many, or a class for clones that have expanded.

>TRBD2|once|TRBJ2-7|TRBV4-1
CASSQVAGGRYEQYF
TGCGCCAGCAGCCAAGTAGCGGGGGGGCGGTACGAGCAGTACTTC
>NA|few|TRBJ2-5|TRBV4-2
CASSRGSQETQYF
TGTGCCAGCAGCCGGGGTTCCCAAGAGACCCAGTACTTC
>TRBD1|few|TRBJ2-7|TRBV6-5
CASTGQGVGEQYF
TGTGCCAGCACCGGACAGGGGGTGGGTGAGCAGTACTTC
>NA|NA|TRBJ2-3|TRBV15
CATSLQGWYGDTQYF
TGTGCCACCAGCTTACAGGGTTGGTATGGAGATACGCAGTATTTT
>TRBD1|few|TRBJ2-7|TRBV7-9
CASSSRTGDHEQYF
TGTGCCAGCAGCTCCCGGACAGGGGACCACGAGCAGTACTTC
>TRBD1|NA|TRBJ2-2|TRBV12-3/TRBV12-4
CASSRTGGAGTGELFF
TGTGCCAGCAGTAGGACAGGGGGCGCGGGGACCGGGGAGCTGTTTTTT
>TRBD2|few|TRBJ2-1|TRBV4-1
CASSQGGGAYNEQFF
TGCGCCAGCAGCCAAGGGGGGGGGGCCTACAATGAGCAGTTCTTC
>NA|few|TRBJ2-6|TRBV6-5
CASSPLTLIPSGANVLTF
TGTGCCAGCAGTCCCCTGACCCTAATACCCTCTGGGGCCAACGTCCTGACTTTC
>NA|few|TRBJ2-2|TRBV9
CASSVGDTGELFF
TGTGCCAGCAGCGTAGGAGACACCGGGGAGCTGTTTTTT
>NA|few|TRBJ2-7|TRBV7-9
CASSPRGGDFLYF
TGTGCCAGCAGCCCGAGGGGGGGGGACTTTCTGTACTTC
>NA|NA|TRBJ2-3|TRBV4-1
CASSQLRGASDTQYF
TGCGCCAGCAGCCAACTACGGGGGGCCTCAGATACGCAGTATTTT
>TRBD1|many|TRBJ1-1|TRBV20-1
CSARGTGGVDTEAFF
TGCAGTGCTAGGGGGACAGGGGGCGTTGACACTGAAGCTTTCTTT
>TRBD1|many|TRBJ2-1|TRBV15
CATSRTGDLYNEQFF
TGTGCCACCAGCAGAACAGGGGATTTGTACAATGAGCAGTTCTTC
>TRBD2|few|TRBJ2-5|TRBV3-1
CASSQGSKGLAYETQYF
TGTGCCAGCAGCCAAGGTTCGAAGGGACTAGCTTATGAGACCCAGTACTTC
>NA|once|TRBJ1-1|TRBV6-5
CASRVMGRNTEAFF
TGTGCCAGCAGAGTAATGGGCAGGAACACTGAAGCTTTCTTT
>TRBD2|few|TRBJ2-1|TRBV5-1
CASGMSGSGDNEQFF
TGCGCCAGCGGTATGAGCGGGAGCGGGGACAATGAGCAGTTCTTC
>NA|few|TRBJ2-5|TRBV5-1
CASSPLGAAGETQYF
TGCGCCAGCAGCCCCCTAGGTGCGGCCGGCGAGACCCAGTACTTC
>NA|few|TRBJ1-1|TRBV9
CASSVAPRTEAFF
TGTGCCAGCAGCGTAGCCCCTCGCACTGAAGCTTTCTTT
>NA|once|TRBJ2-3|TRBV19
CAIGDPVADTQYF
TGTGCCATCGGGGACCCGGTGGCAGATACGCAGTATTTT
>NA|NA|TRBJ1-3|TRBV15
CATSSRTGNTIYF
TGTGCCACCAGCAGCAGGACTGGAAACACCATATATTTT
>TRBD2|NA|TRBJ2-3|TRBV7-8
CASSLARLAGRTDTQYF
TGTGCCAGCAGCTTAGCCCGACTAGCGGGCAGGACAGATACGCAGTATTTT
>NA|few|TRBJ2-7|TRBV7-9
CASSPVAMEYEQYF
TGTGCCAGCAGCCCCGTTGCGATGGAGTACGAGCAGTACTTC
>TRBD1|many|TRBJ2-7|TRBV4-1
CASSQHTGGDTYEQYF
TGCGCCAGCAGCCAGCATACAGGGGGCGACACCTACGAGCAGTACTTC
>TRBD2|few|TRBJ2-1|TRBV29-1
CSVELGLAMDNEQFF
TGCAGCGTTGAATTGGGACTAGCGATGGACAATGAGCAGTTCTTC
>TRBD2|NA|TRBJ2-7|TRBV11-2
CASSLGRGGTSYEQYF
TGTGCCAGCAGCTTAGGTCGGGGGGGCACCTCCTACGAGCAGTACTTC
>NA|NA|TRBJ1-1|TRBV12-3/TRBV12-4
CASSSGGGDAFF
TGTGCCAGCAGTTCCGGAGGGGGGGACGCTTTCTTT
>TRBD2|few|TRBJ2-7|TRBV9
CASSVEGSGPYEQYF
TGTGCCAGCAGCGTAGAGGGTAGCGGGCCCTACGAGCAGTACTTC
>TRBD2|few|TRBJ2-1|TRBV7-8
CASSLAGLAGINEQFF
TGTGCCAGCAGCTTAGCCGGACTAGCGGGAATAAATGAGCAGTTCTTC
>NA|NA|TRBJ2-3|TRBV20-1
CSANTRGDTQYF
TGCAGTGCTAACACCCGGGGAGATACGCAGTATTTT
>NA|few|TRBJ2-3|TRBV6-5
CASSYAGQTIDTQYF
TGTGCCAGCAGTTACGCCGGGCAGACCATTGATACGCAGTATTTT
>NA|NA|TRBJ2-1|TRBV12-3/TRBV12-4
CASSLLSGYNEQFF
TGTGCCAGCAGTTTGTTAAGTGGCTACAATGAGCAGTTCTTC
>TRBD1|NA|TRBJ1-2|TRBV27
CASSIRQGPYGYTF
TGTGCCAGCAGTATACGACAGGGACCCTATGGCTACACCTTC
>NA|few|TRBJ2-7|TRBV5-1
CASSPRGPGSSYEQYF
TGCGCCAGCAGCCCCAGAGGTCCGGGAAGCTCCTACGAGCAGTACTTC
>NA|NA|TRBJ2-5|TRBV7-9
CASRGGKETQYF
TGTGCCAGCAGGGGGGGAAAAGAGACCCAGTACTTC
>NA|few|TRBJ2-1|TRBV7-9
CASSVISVQANNEQFF
TGTGCCAGCAGCGTTATTTCCGTACAGGCAAACAATGAGCAGTTCTTC
>TRBD2|NA|TRBJ2-3|TRBV4-3
CASSHVRSLAGADTQYF
TGCGCCAGCAGCCATGTACGGTCACTAGCGGGAGCAGATACGCAGTATTTT
>TRBD2|once|TRBJ2-1|TRBV5-1
CASTGLAVTEQFF
TGCGCCAGCACCGGACTAGCGGTTACAGAACAGTTCTTC
>NA|few|TRBJ2-2|TRBV27
CASSFSKTGWKELFF
TGTGCCAGCAGTTTTTCGAAGACGGGGTGGAAGGAGCTGTTTTTT
>TRBD2|NA|TRBJ2-7|TRBV7-9
CASSRREESSYEQYF
TGTGCCAGCAGTCGCCGGGAGGAATCATCCTACGAGCAGTACTTC
>TRBD2|few|TRBJ2-1|TRBV11-2
CASSLDHLAGVQEGYNEQFF
TGTGCCAGCAGCTTAGATCATCTAGCGGGGGTACAAGAAGGGTACAATGAGCAGTTCTTC
>NA|NA|TRBJ2-7|TRBV3-1
CASSQDEGLPAEQYF
TGTGCCAGCAGCCAAGATGAAGGGCTCCCGGCCGAGCAGTACTTC
>NA|once|TRBJ1-2|TRBV7-9
CASSQPWAASYGYTF
TGTGCCAGCAGCCAACCTTGGGCCGCGAGCTATGGCTACACCTTC
>NA|few|TRBJ2-5|TRBV7-9
CASSFGVQSQETQYF
TGTGCCAGCAGCTTCGGAGTCCAATCCCAAGAGACCCAGTACTTC
>NA|NA|TRBJ2-7|TRBV20-1
CSARVRGQGEQYF
TGCAGTGCTAGAGTAAGAGGGCAGGGCGAGCAGTACTTC
>NA|once|TRBJ1-6|TRBV7-2
CASSPDSSVSPLHF
TGTGCCAGCAGCCCCGACAGTAGTGTTTCACCCCTCCACTTT
>NA|many|TRBJ2-1|TRBV20-1
CSARGFVGSEQFF
TGCAGTGCCCGAGGGTTCGTCGGTTCGGAGCAGTTCTTC
>NA|once|TRBJ1-2|TRBV7-9
CASSIQQNYGYTF
TGTGCCAGCAGCATACAGCAGAACTATGGCTACACCTTC
>NA|few|TRBJ2-1|TRBV7-9
CASGASGAGYNEQFF
TGTGCCAGCGGGGCGTCGGGGGCAGGTTACAATGAGCAGTTCTTC
>NA|few|TRBJ2-3|TRBV7-2
CASSLRGLGTDTQYF
TGTGCCAGCAGCTTACGGGGGCTGGGCACAGATACGCAGTATTTT
>TRBD1|NA|TRBJ2-7|TRBV19
CASRDRDRGPAYEQYF
TGTGCCAGTAGGGATCGGGACAGGGGACCGGCCTACGAGCAGTACTTC
>NA|NA|TRBJ2-1|TRBV12-3/TRBV12-4
CASSSSHNEQFF
TGTGCCAGCAGTTCTAGCCACAATGAGCAGTTCTTC
>TRBD1|many|TRBJ1-1|TRBV29-1
CSVLGQGNTEAFF
TGCAGCGTCTTAGGACAGGGAAACACTGAAGCTTTCTTT